The rows below give T cell receptor beta chains drawn from one sample of a study of Ad26.COV2.S vaccination and SARS-CoV-2 variants. Generated by immunoSEQ multiplex PCR, the TCRdb table keeps only in-frame clones and is missing some. The profile shows about 680,000 clones, about 89% of them singletons. The sequencing used peripheral blood, collected in a trial of Ad26.COV2.S vaccine versus placebo. These receptors came from a person between 18 and 65 years old who received the Ad26.COV2.S COVID-19 vaccine or a placebo. CDR3s include the opening cysteine and the closing phenylalanine or tryptophan. Each record gives: J gene, D gene, V gene, clone size, CDR3 DNA, CDR3 protein. D genes are given only for firm matches. The listing skips clone size in some rows; elsewhere it reads once, few, many or a size class.

TRBJ2-3	TRBD2	TRBV2	-	TGTGCCAGCAGTGATGCTCTAGCGGGAGGGATAGATACGCAGTATTTT	CASSDALAGGIDTQYF
TRBJ2-1	-	TRBV3-1/TRBV3-2	-	TGTGCCAGCAGCCAAGAGCCCGACTACAATGAGCAGTTCTTC	CASSQEPDYNEQFF
TRBJ1-1	TRBD1	TRBV27	-	TGTGCCAGCAGTAGCTTAGGGGGCGGCACTGAAGCTTTCTTT	CASSSLGGGTEAFF
TRBJ2-3	-	TRBV5-1	-	TGCGCCAGCAGCTTGTGGCCGGACAATGATACGCAGTATTTT	CASSLWPDNDTQYF
TRBJ2-1	-	TRBV19	once	TGTGCCAGTAGTGACTTAGGTCCGGCCCCCTACAATGAGCAGTTCTTC	CASSDLGPAPYNEQFF
TRBJ1-1	-	TRBV7-9	-	TGTGCCAGCAGCTTCCCAGGGGCGGGTGAAGCTTTCTTT	CASSFPGAGEAFF
TRBJ2-3	-	TRBV3-1/TRBV3-2	-	TGTGCCAGCAGCCAAGTGGTGGATGGAGCGCAGTATTTT	CASSQVVDGAQYF
TRBJ1-4	TRBD1	TRBV15	-	TGTGCCACCAATCGACAGGGCGGGGAAAAACTGTTTTTT	CATNRQGGEKLFF
TRBJ1-1	-	TRBV19	-	TGTGCCAGTAGTATGAGGATCCGTTTCATGAACACTGAAGCTTTCTTT	CASSMRIRFMNTEAFF
TRBJ1-3	-	TRBV2	-	TGTGCCAGCAGGCAGGCTGGAAACACCATATATTTT	CASRQAGNTIYF
TRBJ2-7	TRBD1	TRBV10-3	-	TGTGCCATCAGTGATCCGGGACAGGTCTCCTACGAGCAGTACTTC	CAISDPGQVSYEQYF
TRBJ2-1	TRBD2	TRBV6-5	once	TGTGCCAGCTCACGCGGGAGGGGCTCCTACAATGAGCAGTTCTTC	CASSRGRGSYNEQFF
TRBJ2-5	-	TRBV18	once	TGTGCCAGCTCTAATTATCCGGGGCAAGAGACCCAGTACTTC	CASSNYPGQETQYF
TRBJ2-1	TRBD2	TRBV10-3	-	TGTGCCATCAATTCGGGACTAGCGGGGGGGAGCTCCTACAATGAGCAGTTCTTC	CAINSGLAGGSSYNEQFF
TRBJ2-5	-	TRBV11-2	-	TGTGCCAGCAGCACCCGGACAGCAGCGCAAGAGACCCAGTACTTC	CASSTRTAAQETQYF
TRBJ1-4	-	TRBV3-1/TRBV3-2	-	TGTGCCAGCAGCCCTGGGGCCTCCGAAAAACTGTTTTTT	CASSPGASEKLFF
TRBJ1-1	TRBD1	TRBV5-4	-	TGTGCCAGCAGCTGGGACAGGGGATTCGCTGAAGCTTTCTTT	CASSWDRGFAEAFF
TRBJ2-2	-	TRBV7-9	-	TGTGCCAGCAGACTCCACACCGGGGAGCTGTTTTTT	CASRLHTGELFF
TRBJ2-3	-	TRBV5-1	-	TGCGCCAGCAGCTTCACCACAGATACGCAGTATTTT	CASSFTTDTQYF
TRBJ2-1	-	TRBV24-1	-	TGTGCCACCAGTGGGGGACTGAAGCCCTACAATGAGCAGTTCTTC	CATSGGLKPYNEQFF
TRBJ1-5	-	TRBV6-6	-	TGTGCCAGCAAGAATGACAATACCAATCAGCCCCAGCATTTT	CASKNDNTNQPQHF
TRBJ1-3	-	TRBV5-6	-	TGTGCCAGCACCCTTGCGCCCTCTGGAAACACCATATATTTT	CASTLAPSGNTIYF
TRBJ1-2	-	TRBV6-5	once	TGTGCCAGCAAGCCGGTGGACAACAGGGCCTATGGCTACACCTTC	CASKPVDNRAYGYTF
TRBJ2-7	TRBD2	TRBV3-1/TRBV3-2	once	TGTGCCAGCAGCCAAGACGTCAGCGGGAGCTGGGCCTACGAGCAGTACTTC	CASSQDVSGSWAYEQYF
TRBJ1-5	TRBD1	TRBV10-3	once	TGTGCCATCAGTGCCGACAGGGCCGAAAATCAGCCCCAGCATTTT	CAISADRAENQPQHF
TRBJ2-7	TRBD2	TRBV6-1	-	TGTGCCAGCAGTGAAGAGGTTTGGGGACTAGCGGGAGTACGCGAGCAGTACTTC	CASSEEVWGLAGVREQYF
TRBJ1-1	-	TRBV4-3	few	TGCGCCAGCAGCCAAGATCCCGGACTGAACACTGAAGCTTTCTTT	CASSQDPGLNTEAFF
TRBJ2-2	TRBD2	TRBV20-1	-	TGCAGTGCTAGTAGCGGGGGTCATGCCGGGGAGCTGTTTTTT	CSASSGGHAGELFF
TRBJ2-1	-	TRBV2	-	TGTGCCAGGAGACTAGGCCCCGATGAGCAGTTCTTC	CARRLGPDEQFF
TRBJ1-5	TRBD1	TRBV27	-	TGTGCCAGCAGTTGGACAGGGGGACGGAATCAGCCCCAGCATTTT	CASSWTGGRNQPQHF
TRBJ2-3	-	TRBV30	-	TGTGCCTGGAGTGTATTGGGGAGCACGCAGTATTTT	CAWSVLGSTQYF
TRBJ2-7	-	TRBV2	-	TGTGCCAGCAGTGAAAACAGGGACGCGTACGAGCAGTACTTC	CASSENRDAYEQYF
TRBJ2-3	TRBD2	TRBV5-4	once	TGTGCCAGCAGCTTAGGTCGAAGCGGGAGTACAGATACGCAGTATTTT	CASSLGRSGSTDTQYF
TRBJ1-6	-	TRBV10-3	-	TGTGCCATCAGCAGTGGGCCAGGGCTGGGGCCCGGGGGTAATTCACCCCTCCACTTT	CAISSGPGLGPGGNSPLHF
TRBJ2-1	-	TRBV18	-	TGTGCCAGCTCACCAGCCAATGAGCAGTTCTTC	CASSPANEQFF
TRBJ1-1	TRBD1	TRBV10-3	few	TGTGCCATCAATCGGGACAGGGAGGTCACTGAAGCTTTCTTT	CAINRDREVTEAFF
TRBJ1-1	-	TRBV5-5	-	TGTGCCAGCAGCCCTTCGACAGCCTTGAACACTGAAGCTTTCTTT	CASSPSTALNTEAFF
TRBJ2-1	TRBD2	TRBV11-3	once	TGTGCCAGCAGCTTGACTAGCGGGAGTAATGAGCAGTTCTTC	CASSLTSGSNEQFF
TRBJ2-2	-	TRBV27	-	TGTGCCAGCAGACGATGGGGGGAAACTACCGGGGAGCTGTTTTTT	CASRRWGETTGELFF
TRBJ2-1	-	TRBV5-1	-	TGCGCCAGCAGCTTGTTCATGGCGGACCCCTCCTACAATGAGCAGTTCTTC	CASSLFMADPSYNEQFF
TRBJ2-5	TRBD1	TRBV27	-	TGTGCCAGCAGTCGAACCCCTGGACAGGGTCGCGAGACCCAGTACTTC	CASSRTPGQGRETQYF
TRBJ2-1	-	TRBV11-1	-	TGTGCCAGCAGCTTACAAACTAGCTGGTACAATGAGCAGTTCTTC	CASSLQTSWYNEQFF
TRBJ2-2	-	TRBV27	few	TGTGCCAGCAGCAGACCACTCACCGGGGAGCTGTTTTTT	CASSRPLTGELFF